The TCR beta chain described here comes from a study of cytomegalovirus exposure and HLA in healthy donors. Primers for the PCR totalled 60 Vbeta and 13 Jbeta. The table came from immunoSEQ multiplex PCR; TCRdb's copy has only in-frame clones and leaves some out. The table has some 170,000 clones, around 85% seen once. The CDR3 has 13 residues. Germline V CDR1 and CDR2: SNHLY, FYNNEI. Remarks on this clone: No antigen is known for it. The junction and the germline gene differ at one end; a read error may be behind it.

Study-wide results and limits: Near-uniform donor sequencing depth was presumed by presence/absence analyses. Compared with the roughly 700-donor mean, an Asian-associated ancestry cluster reportedly had fewer N-insertions, according to a later analysis. Within the data, a cluster of highly shared sequence variants was likely a sequencing artifact.

The origin of this receptor is a man aged 35 to 55 in good health and CMV-seronegative. The chain carries TRBV2 and TRBJ1-5, with TRBD1 identical over 7 bases. The sequenced sample consisted of PBMCs. In nucleotides, the CDR3 is TGTGCCAGCGGCCGGGACAGCAGTCAGCCCCAGCATTTT. Translated: CASGRDSSQPQHF. Full variable domain (remainder filled in from reference TRBV2 and TRBJ1-5): EPEVTQTPSHQVTQMGQEVILRCVPISNHLYFYWYRQILGQKVEFLVSFYNNEISEKSEIFDDQFSVERPDGSNFTLKIRSTKLEDSAMYFCASGRDSSQPQHFGDGTRLSIL.